The rows below give T cell receptor beta chains drawn from one sample of a study of CD8 T cells in Susac syndrome. In TCRdb, the immunoSEQ multiplex PCR reads were re-called with MiXCR into one record per CDR3 protein. The data hold around 100,000 distinct CDR3 sequences, with approximately 95% observed a single time. Sequenced: CD8+ T cells from PBMCs. The receptors here all came from a human donor with Susac syndrome. The CDR3 runs from the conserved cysteine through the conserved F or W. A D gene is named only where the DNA matches it firmly. Expanded clones are given a class, and other clones once, few, many or no size at all.

d_gene: TRBD1; len: 14; v_gene: TRBV29-1; j_gene: TRBJ1-1; abundance: .; CDR3aa: CSLDRGGENTEAFF; CDR3nt: TGCAGCTTAGACAGGGGAGGAGAGAACACTGAAGCTTTCTTT
d_gene: .; len: 15; v_gene: TRBV7-9; j_gene: TRBJ2-7; abundance: .; CDR3aa: CASSLVPQVTYEQYF; CDR3nt: TGTGCCAGCAGCTTAGTACCCCAGGTAACCTACGAGCAGTACTTC
d_gene: TRBD2; len: 13; v_gene: TRBV29-1; j_gene: TRBJ2-7; abundance: .; CDR3aa: CSVESGTSYEQYF; CDR3nt: TGCAGCGTTGAAAGCGGGACCTCCTACGAGCAGTACTTC
d_gene: .; len: 14; v_gene: TRBV14; j_gene: TRBJ2-3; abundance: .; CDR3aa: CASSQTTSTDTQYF; CDR3nt: TGTGCCAGCAGCCAGACTACTTCCACAGATACGCAGTATTTT
d_gene: TRBD2; len: 15; v_gene: TRBV12-3/TRBV12-4; j_gene: TRBJ2-3; abundance: .; CDR3aa: CASSNSGRVADTQYF; CDR3nt: TGTGCCAGCAGTAATAGCGGGAGGGTGGCAGATACGCAGTATTTT
d_gene: .; len: 12; v_gene: TRBV25-1; j_gene: TRBJ1-2; abundance: .; CDR3aa: CASSEYGRGYTF; CDR3nt: TGTGCCAGCAGTGAATATGGGCGAGGCTACACCTTC
d_gene: .; len: 16; v_gene: TRBV9; j_gene: TRBJ2-6; abundance: .; CDR3aa: CASSGYTGSGANVLTF; CDR3nt: TGTGCCAGCAGCGGTTACACTGGCTCTGGGGCCAACGTCCTGACTTTC
d_gene: .; len: 13; v_gene: TRBV29-1; j_gene: TRBJ2-5; abundance: .; CDR3aa: CSAVTGSQETQYF; CDR3nt: TGCAGCGCCGTGACAGGCTCCCAAGAGACCCAGTACTTC
d_gene: .; len: 13; v_gene: TRBV14; j_gene: TRBJ2-7; abundance: .; CDR3aa: CASSPGRDGEQYF; CDR3nt: TGTGCCAGCAGCCCTGGAAGGGATGGGGAGCAGTACTTC
d_gene: .; len: 14; v_gene: TRBV7-2; j_gene: TRBJ2-3; abundance: .; CDR3aa: CASSSYRVTDTQYF; CDR3nt: TGTGCCAGCAGCTCGTACAGGGTTACAGATACGCAGTATTTT
d_gene: TRBD2; len: 15; v_gene: TRBV29-1; j_gene: TRBJ2-1; abundance: .; CDR3aa: CSAGGGLAGVNEQFF; CDR3nt: TGCAGCGCTGGGGGGGGACTAGCGGGAGTGAATGAGCAGTTCTTC
d_gene: TRBD1; len: 12; v_gene: TRBV5-1; j_gene: TRBJ1-1; abundance: .; CDR3aa: CASSLGDRGLFF; CDR3nt: TGCGCCAGCAGCTTGGGGGACAGGGGCTTGTTCTTT
d_gene: .; len: 14; v_gene: TRBV3-1; j_gene: TRBJ2-1; abundance: .; CDR3aa: CASSRAETYNEQFF; CDR3nt: TGTGCCAGCAGCCGGGCGGAGACCTACAATGAGCAGTTCTTC
d_gene: .; len: 13; v_gene: TRBV5-4; j_gene: TRBJ1-1; abundance: .; CDR3aa: CASSLDRNTEAFF; CDR3nt: TGTGCCAGCAGCTTGGACAGAAACACTGAAGCTTTCTTT
d_gene: .; len: 14; v_gene: TRBV7-3; j_gene: TRBJ2-2; abundance: .; CDR3aa: CASSAYKGTGELFF; CDR3nt: TGTGCCAGCAGCGCCTATAAGGGGACCGGGGAGCTGTTTTTT
d_gene: TRBD1; len: 14; v_gene: TRBV2; j_gene: TRBJ1-5; abundance: .; CDR3aa: CASRETGGAQPQHF; CDR3nt: TGTGCCAGCAGAGAAACAGGGGGAGCTCAGCCCCAGCATTTT
d_gene: .; len: 15; v_gene: TRBV29-1; j_gene: TRBJ2-1; abundance: .; CDR3aa: CSVLTDWGSYNEQFF; CDR3nt: TGCAGCGTTCTTACCGACTGGGGGTCCTACAATGAGCAGTTCTTC
d_gene: .; len: 11; v_gene: TRBV27; j_gene: TRBJ1-1; abundance: .; CDR3aa: CASSSQGEAFF; CDR3nt: TGTGCCAGCAGTTCTCAAGGGGAAGCTTTCTTT
d_gene: .; len: 15; v_gene: TRBV7-8; j_gene: TRBJ2-2; abundance: .; CDR3aa: CASTPRGGGTGELFF; CDR3nt: TGTGCCAGCACCCCGCGGGGAGGGGGCACCGGGGAGCTGTTTTTT
d_gene: .; len: 14; v_gene: TRBV5-1; j_gene: TRBJ2-7; abundance: .; CDR3aa: CASSLPDSTYEQYF; CDR3nt: TGCGCCAGCAGCTTGCCCGACAGCACCTACGAGCAGTACTTC
d_gene: .; len: 13; v_gene: TRBV20-1; j_gene: TRBJ2-7; abundance: .; CDR3aa: CSAAGRESYEQYF; CDR3nt: TGCAGTGCCGCAGGTAGAGAGTCCTACGAGCAGTACTTC
d_gene: TRBD2; len: 15; v_gene: TRBV7-9; j_gene: TRBJ2-3; abundance: once; CDR3aa: CASSGSGSLADTQYF; CDR3nt: TGTGCCAGCAGCGGTAGCGGGAGCCTCGCAGATACGCAGTATTTT
d_gene: TRBD2; len: 16; v_gene: TRBV9; j_gene: TRBJ2-1; abundance: .; CDR3aa: CASSLSTSGGASEQFF; CDR3nt: TGTGCCAGCAGCCTATCGACTAGCGGGGGGGCCAGTGAGCAGTTCTTC
d_gene: TRBD1; len: 14; v_gene: TRBV19; j_gene: TRBJ2-7; abundance: .; CDR3aa: CASSGDRGGYEQYF; CDR3nt: TGTGCCAGTAGCGGCGACAGGGGTGGCTACGAGCAGTACTTC
d_gene: TRBD2; len: 13; v_gene: TRBV27; j_gene: TRBJ2-7; abundance: .; CDR3aa: CASTAGGKYEQYF; CDR3nt: TGTGCCAGCACGGCGGGAGGGAAGTACGAGCAGTACTTC
d_gene: .; len: 12; v_gene: TRBV11-2; j_gene: TRBJ2-7; abundance: .; CDR3aa: CASSLDSNEQYF; CDR3nt: TGTGCCAGCAGCTTAGACTCCAACGAGCAGTACTTC
d_gene: TRBD2; len: 16; v_gene: TRBV28; j_gene: TRBJ2-5; abundance: .; CDR3aa: CASSFPSGAPSETQYF; CDR3nt: TGTGCCAGCAGTTTCCCTAGCGGCGCCCCCTCAGAGACCCAGTACTTC
d_gene: .; len: 14; v_gene: TRBV6-6; j_gene: TRBJ1-2; abundance: once; CDR3aa: CASTLLGAVYGYTF; CDR3nt: TGTGCCAGCACTCTTCTGGGGGCCGTCTATGGCTACACCTTC
d_gene: .; len: 14; v_gene: TRBV7-2; j_gene: TRBJ1-5; abundance: .; CDR3aa: CASSFLQGGQPQHF; CDR3nt: TGTGCCAGCAGCTTCCTCCAAGGAGGTCAGCCCCAGCATTTT
d_gene: .; len: 14; v_gene: TRBV29-1; j_gene: TRBJ2-3; abundance: .; CDR3aa: CSADRGVRGDTQYF; CDR3nt: TGCAGCGCCGACCGCGGGGTGAGGGGAGATACGCAGTATTTT
d_gene: TRBD2; len: 15; v_gene: TRBV12-3/TRBV12-4; j_gene: TRBJ2-5; abundance: .; CDR3aa: CASSRASGTGETQYF; CDR3nt: TGTGCCAGCAGTCGGGCTAGCGGGACTGGAGAGACCCAGTACTTC
d_gene: TRBD1; len: 14; v_gene: TRBV29-1; j_gene: TRBJ2-2; abundance: once; CDR3aa: CSVDSGTGAGELFF; CDR3nt: TGCAGCGTTGATTCCGGGACAGGGGCCGGGGAGCTGTTTTTT
d_gene: TRBD1; len: 18; v_gene: TRBV20-1; j_gene: TRBJ2-7; abundance: .; CDR3aa: CSASGPGGQGRKDYEQYF; CDR3nt: TGCAGTGCTAGTGGGCCAGGGGGACAGGGACGAAAAGACTACGAGCAGTACTTC
d_gene: .; len: 13; v_gene: TRBV15; j_gene: TRBJ2-6; abundance: .; CDR3aa: CATSNSGANVLTF; CDR3nt: TGTGCCACCAGCAACTCTGGGGCCAACGTCCTGACTTTC
d_gene: .; len: 13; v_gene: TRBV9; j_gene: TRBJ1-1; abundance: .; CDR3aa: CASSVGWNTEAFF; CDR3nt: TGTGCCAGCAGCGTTGGGTGGAACACTGAAGCTTTCTTT
d_gene: TRBD1; len: 15; v_gene: TRBV15; j_gene: TRBJ2-5; abundance: .; CDR3aa: CATSREGDSKETQYF; CDR3nt: TGTGCCACCAGCAGAGAAGGGGACAGCAAAGAGACCCAGTACTTC
d_gene: .; len: 14; v_gene: TRBV19; j_gene: TRBJ2-2; abundance: .; CDR3aa: CAARGREDTGELFF; CDR3nt: TGTGCCGCCCGGGGGCGGGAAGACACCGGGGAGCTGTTTTTT
d_gene: .; len: 15; v_gene: TRBV25-1; j_gene: TRBJ1-1; abundance: .; CDR3aa: CASSEVTEAYTEAFF; CDR3nt: TGTGCCAGCAGTGAAGTCACGGAGGCCTACACTGAAGCTTTCTTT
d_gene: .; len: 14; v_gene: TRBV29-1; j_gene: TRBJ1-1; abundance: .; CDR3aa: CSVAPLIMNTEAFF; CDR3nt: TGCAGCGTTGCGCCCCTAATCATGAACACTGAAGCTTTCTTT
d_gene: .; len: 12; v_gene: TRBV29-1; j_gene: TRBJ1-1; abundance: .; CDR3aa: CSGTTGNTEAFF; CDR3nt: TGCAGCGGGACGACCGGTAACACTGAAGCTTTCTTT
d_gene: .; len: 13; v_gene: TRBV20-1; j_gene: TRBJ1-5; abundance: .; CDR3aa: CSASSDSNQPQHF; CDR3nt: TGCAGTGCTAGTTCCGATAGCAATCAGCCCCAGCATTTT
d_gene: .; len: 14; v_gene: TRBV19; j_gene: TRBJ1-5; abundance: .; CDR3aa: CASTGHLSNQPQHF; CDR3nt: TGTGCCAGTACGGGTCACCTTAGCAATCAGCCCCAGCATTTT
d_gene: TRBD2; len: 13; v_gene: TRBV29-1; j_gene: TRBJ2-7; abundance: once; CDR3aa: CSVGTSGSYEQYF; CDR3nt: TGCAGCGTTGGGACTAGCGGGAGCTACGAGCAGTACTTC
d_gene: TRBD1; len: 15; v_gene: TRBV29-1; j_gene: TRBJ2-7; abundance: .; CDR3aa: CSVEDPQGAVGEQYF; CDR3nt: TGCAGCGTTGAAGATCCGCAGGGGGCCGTGGGCGAGCAGTACTTC
d_gene: TRBD2; len: 13; v_gene: TRBV12-3/TRBV12-4; j_gene: TRBJ2-1; abundance: .; CDR3aa: CASSTSGGNKQFF; CDR3nt: TGTGCCAGCAGTACTAGCGGGGGGAATAAGCAGTTCTTC
d_gene: TRBD1; len: 14; v_gene: TRBV5-1; j_gene: TRBJ2-5; abundance: .; CDR3aa: CASSLQGRQETQYF; CDR3nt: TGCGCCAGCAGCTTACAGGGGCGCCAAGAGACCCAGTACTTC
d_gene: .; len: 14; v_gene: TRBV3-1; j_gene: TRBJ2-3; abundance: .; CDR3aa: CASSPLTSSDTQYF; CDR3nt: TGTGCCAGCAGCCCCCTGACTAGTTCGGATACGCAGTATTTT